This T cell receptor beta chain was profiled in a study of T cells in Graves' hyperthyroidism and ophthalmopathy. RNA transcripts served as the template for amplifying TCR beta CDR3 regions. Primed by the HTBI set, a first-round RT-PCR was run on the TCR CDR3. TCRdb used MiXCR to reprocess the multiplex PCR reads, holding one entry per CDR3 protein. The sample holds a few hundred thousand distinct CDR3 sequences, 46% seen once. Any patient presenting with uncontrolled infection, other autoimmune disease, pregnancy or lactation was left out. The CDR3 totals 14 residues. Per germline, CDR1 MNHEY and CDR2 SVGAGI. V lost 4 bases, J lost 5 bases, and 14 bases lay in between.

The clonotype was recovered from a woman younger than 35 with Graves' hyperthyroidism. Sequences were obtained from peripheral blood or thyroid tissue (not recorded which). This chain connects TRBV6-5 to TRBJ1-1; D is ambiguous. CDR3 in DNA: TGTGCCAGCAGTTTTGCACCACTGGGGACTGAAGCTTTCTTT. Translation gives CASSFAPLGTEAFF.